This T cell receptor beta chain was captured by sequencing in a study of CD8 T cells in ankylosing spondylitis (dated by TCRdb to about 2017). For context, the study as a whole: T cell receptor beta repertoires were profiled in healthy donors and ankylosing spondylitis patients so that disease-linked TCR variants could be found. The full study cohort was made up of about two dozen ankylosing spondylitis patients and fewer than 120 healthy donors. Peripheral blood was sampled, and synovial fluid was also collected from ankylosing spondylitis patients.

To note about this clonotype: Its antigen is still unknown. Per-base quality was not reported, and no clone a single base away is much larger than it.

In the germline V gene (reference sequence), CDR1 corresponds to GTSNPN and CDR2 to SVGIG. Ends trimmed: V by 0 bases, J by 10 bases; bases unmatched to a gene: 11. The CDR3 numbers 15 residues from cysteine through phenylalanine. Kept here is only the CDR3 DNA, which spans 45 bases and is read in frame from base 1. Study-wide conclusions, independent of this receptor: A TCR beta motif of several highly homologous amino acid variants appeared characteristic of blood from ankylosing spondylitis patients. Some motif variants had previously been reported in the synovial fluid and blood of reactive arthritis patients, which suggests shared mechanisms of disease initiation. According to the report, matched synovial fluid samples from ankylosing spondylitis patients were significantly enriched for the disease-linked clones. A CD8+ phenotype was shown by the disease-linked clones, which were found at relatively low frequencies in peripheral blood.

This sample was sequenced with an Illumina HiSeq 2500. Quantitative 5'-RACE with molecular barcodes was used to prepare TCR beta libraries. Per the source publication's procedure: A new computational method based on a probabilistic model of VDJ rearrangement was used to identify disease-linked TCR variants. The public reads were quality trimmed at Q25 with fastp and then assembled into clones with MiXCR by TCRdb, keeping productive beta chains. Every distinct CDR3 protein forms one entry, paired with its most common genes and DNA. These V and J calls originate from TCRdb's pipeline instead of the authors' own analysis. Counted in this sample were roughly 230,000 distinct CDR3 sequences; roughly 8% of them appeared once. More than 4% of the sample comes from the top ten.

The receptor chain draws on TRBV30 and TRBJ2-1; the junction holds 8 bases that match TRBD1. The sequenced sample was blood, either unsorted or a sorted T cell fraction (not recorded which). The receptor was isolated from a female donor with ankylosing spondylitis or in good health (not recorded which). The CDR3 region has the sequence CAWSVTGTGEGEQFF. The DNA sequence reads TGTGCCTGGAGTGTTACCGGGACAGGCGAGGGGGAGCAGTTCTTC.